These 5 T cell receptor beta chains originate from one sample sequenced in a study of cytomegalovirus exposure and HLA in healthy donors. The PCR was carried out with 60 Vbeta primers and 13 Jbeta primers. Method: immunoSEQ multiplex PCR; TCRdb's copy keeps in-frame clones and lacks some. The top ten hold roughly 4% of the sample, which has about 130,000 clones, about 84% seen once. Material: PBMCs. These receptors all stem from a man aged 35-49 years in good health and CMV-seronegative.

The chain joins TRBV19 to TRBJ2-2; D possibly corresponds to TRBD2 (5 bases). Per germline, CDR1 LNHDA and CDR2 SQIVND (reference sequence). The CDR3 is 14 residues long. Trimming took 8 bases from V and 2 from J, leaving 12 bases between them. The CDR3 sequence is CASGNRGNTGELFF. CDR3 bases: TGTGCCAGTGGGAACCGGGGTAACACCGGGGAGCTGTTTTTT.

The V call is TRBV27, the J call TRBJ2-5; maybe TRBD1 (5 bases). From germline, CDR1 is MNHEY and CDR2 SMNVEV (reference sequence). The CDR3 length is 14 residues. Trimming cost V 3 bases and J 4 bases, with 12 bases left between them. The CDR3 here is CASSFSTAGETQYF. In DNA form, the CDR3 reads TGTGCCAGCAGTTTCTCGACAGCTGGAGAGACCCAGTACTTC.

This clone was counted once. The chain's CDR3 is CASSPSGGDGEQFF. In DNA, the CDR3 is TGTGCCAGCAGTCCCAGCGGGGGGGACGGTGAGCAGTTCTTC. The chain has TRBV6-5 and TRBJ2-1; TRBD2 matches at 10 bases. V was pared by 5 bases and J by 9 bases, with 7 bases of the junction left unmatched. This CDR3 comprises 14 residues. Germline CDR1 is MNHEY and CDR2 is SVGAGI.

V usage is TRBV19 and J usage is TRBJ2-5; weak D call: TRBD2 (6 bases). The last part of the DNA fits TRBJ2-7 better; the J call may be wrong. There are 14 residues in the CDR3. The germline V gene has CDR1 LNHDA and CDR2 SQIVND (reference sequence). CDR3 bases: TGTGCCAGTAGGAGGGACTCCAGCTCCTACGAGCAGTACTTC. Its translation is CASRRDSSSYEQYF.

This chain connects TRBV7-2 to TRBJ1-6, with D perhaps matching TRBD1 (6 bases). Per the germline V gene, CDR1 is SGHTA and CDR2 is FQGNSA. This CDR3 has 14 residues. Trimming left V 5 bases short and J 6 bases short, with 11 bases between. CDR3 loop: CASSKGQLNSPLHF. In DNA, the CDR3 is TGTGCCAGCAGCAAAGGACAGCTTAATTCACCCCTCCACTTT.